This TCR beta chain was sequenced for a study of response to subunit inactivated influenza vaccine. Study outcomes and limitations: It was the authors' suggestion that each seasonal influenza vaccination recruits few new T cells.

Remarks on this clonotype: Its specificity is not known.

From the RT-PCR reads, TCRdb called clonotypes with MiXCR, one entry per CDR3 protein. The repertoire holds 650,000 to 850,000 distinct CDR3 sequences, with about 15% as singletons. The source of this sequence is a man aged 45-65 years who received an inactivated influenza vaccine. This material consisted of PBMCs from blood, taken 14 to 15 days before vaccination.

This chain's CDR3 is CASSWDRNNEQFF. CDR3 DNA sequence: TGTGCCAGCAGTTGGGACAGAAACAATGAGCAGTTCTTC. The chain joins TRBV12-3 or TRBV12-4 to TRBJ2-1; 7 nucleotides match TRBD1. The V segment lost 4 bases and the J segment 5 bases; nucleotides outside the gene matches: 2. The CDR3 contains 13 residues.